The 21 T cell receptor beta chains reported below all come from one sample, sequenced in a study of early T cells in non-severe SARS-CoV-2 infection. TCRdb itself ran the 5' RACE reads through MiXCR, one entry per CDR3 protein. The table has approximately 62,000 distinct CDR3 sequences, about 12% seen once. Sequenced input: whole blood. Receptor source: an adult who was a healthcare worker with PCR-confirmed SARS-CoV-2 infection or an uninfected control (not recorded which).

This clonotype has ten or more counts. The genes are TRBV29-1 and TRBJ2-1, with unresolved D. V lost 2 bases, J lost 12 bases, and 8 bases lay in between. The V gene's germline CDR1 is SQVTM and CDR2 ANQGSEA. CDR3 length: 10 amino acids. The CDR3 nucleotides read TGCAGCGTTGAAATCTTGGGGCAGTTCTTC. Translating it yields CSVEILGQFF.

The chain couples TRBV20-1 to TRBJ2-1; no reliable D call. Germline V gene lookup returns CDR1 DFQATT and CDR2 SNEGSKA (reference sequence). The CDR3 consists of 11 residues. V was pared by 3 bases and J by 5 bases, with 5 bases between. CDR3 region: CSASQHNEQFF. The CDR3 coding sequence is TGCAGTGCTAGTCAGCACAATGAGCAGTTCTTC.

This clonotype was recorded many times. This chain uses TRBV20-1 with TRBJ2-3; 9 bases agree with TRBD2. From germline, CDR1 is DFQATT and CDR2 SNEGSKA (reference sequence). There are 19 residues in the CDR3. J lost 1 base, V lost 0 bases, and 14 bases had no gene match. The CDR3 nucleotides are TGCAGTGCTAGAGACCCGACCTATCATAGCGGGGGCGGCACAGATACGCAGTATTTT. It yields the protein CSARDPTYHSGGGTDTQYF.

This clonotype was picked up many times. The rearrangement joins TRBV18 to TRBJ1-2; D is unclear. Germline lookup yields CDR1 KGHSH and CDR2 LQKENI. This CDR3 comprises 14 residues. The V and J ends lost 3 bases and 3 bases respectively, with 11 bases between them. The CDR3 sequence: CASSPTQDHYGYTF. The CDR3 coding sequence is TGTGCCAGCTCACCGACCCAGGACCACTATGGCTACACCTTC.

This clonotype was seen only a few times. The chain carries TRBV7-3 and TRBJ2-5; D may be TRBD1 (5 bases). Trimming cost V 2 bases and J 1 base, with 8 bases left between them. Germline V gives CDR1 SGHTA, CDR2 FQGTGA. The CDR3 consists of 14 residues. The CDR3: CASSLSQGQETQYF. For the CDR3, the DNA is TGTGCCAGCAGCTTATCTCAGGGCCAAGAGACCCAGTACTTC.

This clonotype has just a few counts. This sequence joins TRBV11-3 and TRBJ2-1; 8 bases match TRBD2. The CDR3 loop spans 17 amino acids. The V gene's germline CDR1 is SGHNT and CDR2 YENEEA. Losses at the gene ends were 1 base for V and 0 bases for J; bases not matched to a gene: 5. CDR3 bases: TGTGCCAGCAGCTTAGCGGGGGGGGTTTCCTCCTACAATGAGCAGTTCTTC. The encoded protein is CASSLAGGVSSYNEQFF.

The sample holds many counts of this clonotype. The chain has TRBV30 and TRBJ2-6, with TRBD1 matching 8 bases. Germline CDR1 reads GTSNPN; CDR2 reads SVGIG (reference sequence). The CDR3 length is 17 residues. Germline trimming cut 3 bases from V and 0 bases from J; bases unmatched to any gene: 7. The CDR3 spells CAWRETGARSGANVLTF. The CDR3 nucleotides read TGTGCCTGGAGGGAGACAGGGGCCCGCTCTGGGGCCAACGTCCTGACTTTC.

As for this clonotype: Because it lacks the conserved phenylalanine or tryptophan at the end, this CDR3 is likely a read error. The CDR3 reads CASSSPLSGSPTDTQYL. CDR3 coding DNA: TGTGCCAGCAGTTCCCCACTTAGCGGGAGCCCCACAGATACGCAGTATTTG. This sequence joins TRBV28 and TRBJ2-3; TRBD2 matches 9 bases. The CDR3 is 17 residues long. Germline V lookup: CDR1 MDHEN, CDR2 SYDVKM. J gave up 2 bases and V 4 bases, and 10 bases lay outside the gene matches.

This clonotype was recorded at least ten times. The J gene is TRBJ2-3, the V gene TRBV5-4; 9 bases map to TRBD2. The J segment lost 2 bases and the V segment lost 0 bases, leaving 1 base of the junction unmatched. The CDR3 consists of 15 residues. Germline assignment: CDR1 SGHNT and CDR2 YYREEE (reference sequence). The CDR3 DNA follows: TGTGCCAGCAGCTTGGCTAGCGGGGACACAGATACGCAGTATTTT. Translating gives CASSLASGDTDTQYF.

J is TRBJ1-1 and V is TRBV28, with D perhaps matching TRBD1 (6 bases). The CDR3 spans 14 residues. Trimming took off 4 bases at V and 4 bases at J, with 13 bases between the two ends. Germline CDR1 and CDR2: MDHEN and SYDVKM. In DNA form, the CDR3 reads TGTGCCAGCAGTTCAGGGGTTGTTGGCACTGAAGCTTTCTTT. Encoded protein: CASSSGVVGTEAFF. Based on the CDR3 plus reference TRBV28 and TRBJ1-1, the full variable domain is DVKVTQSSRYLVKRTGEKVFLECVQDMDHENMFWYRQDPGLGLRLIYFSYDVKMKEKGDIPEGYSVSREKKERFSLILESASTNQTSMYLCASSSGVVGTEAFFGQGTRLTVV.

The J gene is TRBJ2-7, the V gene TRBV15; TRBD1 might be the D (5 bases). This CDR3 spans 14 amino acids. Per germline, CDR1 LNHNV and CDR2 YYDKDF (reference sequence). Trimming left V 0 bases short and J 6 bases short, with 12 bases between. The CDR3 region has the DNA TGTGCCACCAGCAGAGATCTAGAGACAGCCGAGCAGTACTTC. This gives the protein CATSRDLETAEQYF.

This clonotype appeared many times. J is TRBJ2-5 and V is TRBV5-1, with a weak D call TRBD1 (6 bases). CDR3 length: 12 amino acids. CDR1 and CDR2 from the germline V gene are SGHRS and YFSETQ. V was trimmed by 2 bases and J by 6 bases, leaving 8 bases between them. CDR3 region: CASSLGGQTQYF. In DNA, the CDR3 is TGCGCCAGCAGCTTAGGGGGTCAGACCCAGTACTTC.

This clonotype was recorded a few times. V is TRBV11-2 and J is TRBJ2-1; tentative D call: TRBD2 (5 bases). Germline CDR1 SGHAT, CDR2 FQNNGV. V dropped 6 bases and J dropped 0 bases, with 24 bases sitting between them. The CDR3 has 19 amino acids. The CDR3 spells CASRPPRLPTILSYNEQFF. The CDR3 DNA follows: TGTGCCAGCAGGCCACCGCGACTACCAACGATACTCTCCTACAATGAGCAGTTCTTC.

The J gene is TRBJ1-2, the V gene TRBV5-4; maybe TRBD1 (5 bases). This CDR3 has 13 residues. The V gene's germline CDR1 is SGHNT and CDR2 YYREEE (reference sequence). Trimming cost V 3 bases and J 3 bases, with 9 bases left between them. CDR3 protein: CASSSQGDYGYTF. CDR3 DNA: TGTGCCAGCAGCTCCCAGGGAGACTATGGCTACACCTTC. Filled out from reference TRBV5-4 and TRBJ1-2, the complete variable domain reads ETGVTQSPTHLIKTRGQQVTLRCSSQSGHNTVSWYQQALGQGPQFIFQYYREEENGRGNFPPRFSGLQFPNYSSELNVNALELDDSALYLCASSSQGDYGYTFGSGTRLTVV.

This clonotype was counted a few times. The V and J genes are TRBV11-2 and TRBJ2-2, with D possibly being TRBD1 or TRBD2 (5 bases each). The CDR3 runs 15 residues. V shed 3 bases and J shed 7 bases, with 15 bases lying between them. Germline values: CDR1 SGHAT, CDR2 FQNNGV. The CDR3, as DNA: TGTGCCAGCAGCTTTTCCGTCGAGAGGGGCGGGGAGCTGTTTTTT. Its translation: CASSFSVERGGELFF.

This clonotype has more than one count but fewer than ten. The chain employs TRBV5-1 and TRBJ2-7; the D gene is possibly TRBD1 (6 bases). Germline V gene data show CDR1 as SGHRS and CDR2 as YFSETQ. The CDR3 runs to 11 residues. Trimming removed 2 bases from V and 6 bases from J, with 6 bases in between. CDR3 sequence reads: CASSFRGEQYF. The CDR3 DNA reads TGCGCCAGCAGCTTCAGGGGCGAGCAGTACTTC.

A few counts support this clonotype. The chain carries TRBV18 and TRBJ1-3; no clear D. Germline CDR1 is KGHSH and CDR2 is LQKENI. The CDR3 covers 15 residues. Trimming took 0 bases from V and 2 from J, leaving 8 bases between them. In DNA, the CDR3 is TGTGCCAGCTCACCACCGTCAGTTCCTGGAAACACCATATATTTT. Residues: CASSPPSVPGNTIYF.

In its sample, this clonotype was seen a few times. CDR3 sequence (DNA): TGTGCCAGCAGTTTTCAGGGACCCTCCTACGAGCAGTACTTC. It encodes CASSFQGPSYEQYF. The genes are TRBV28 and TRBJ2-7, with D possibly called TRBD1 or TRBD2 (5 bases each). The CDR3 has 14 amino acids. Per the germline V gene, CDR1 is MDHEN and CDR2 is SYDVKM. Trimming pared 3 bases from V and 0 bases from J, leaving 9 bases between.

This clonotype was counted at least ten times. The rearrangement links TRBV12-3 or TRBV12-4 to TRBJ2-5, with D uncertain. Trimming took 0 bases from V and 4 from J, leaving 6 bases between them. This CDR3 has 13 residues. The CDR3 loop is CASSLALRETQYF. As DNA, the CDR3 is TGTGCCAGCAGTTTAGCGCTACGAGAGACCCAGTACTTC.

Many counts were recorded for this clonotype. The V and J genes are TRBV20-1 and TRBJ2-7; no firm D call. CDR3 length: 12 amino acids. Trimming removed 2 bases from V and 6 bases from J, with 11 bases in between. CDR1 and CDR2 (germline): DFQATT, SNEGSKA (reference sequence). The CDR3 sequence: CSARRSSLEQYF. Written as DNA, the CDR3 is TGCAGTGCTAGAAGGTCCTCCCTCGAGCAGTACTTC.

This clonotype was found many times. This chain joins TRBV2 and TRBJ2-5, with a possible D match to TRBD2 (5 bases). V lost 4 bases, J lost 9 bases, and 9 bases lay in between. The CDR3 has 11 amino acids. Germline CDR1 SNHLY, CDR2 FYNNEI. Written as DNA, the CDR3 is TGTGCCAGCAGTGGGCGGGTATCCCAGTACTTC. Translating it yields CASSGRVSQYF.